Listed below are T cell receptor beta chains from one sample, sequenced in a study of blood T cell repertoires in COVID-19. The protocol was immunoSEQ multiplex PCR, while the TCRdb copy is restricted to in-frame clones and leaves out a portion. The sample carries about 140,000 clones, 75% to 85% recorded once. The sequenced sample was peripheral blood. These receptors originate from a man between 60 and 75 years old with active or convalescent COVID-19. The CDR3 runs from the conserved cysteine through the conserved F or W. Fields, in order: CDR3 length, V gene, J gene, D gene, clone size, CDR3 DNA, CDR3 protein. The D gene is left open where the match is weak. Only part of the rows carry a size: once, few, many, or a class if the clone is expanded.

len: 15
v_gene: TRBV19
j_gene: TRBJ1-1
d_gene: TRBD1
abundance: once
CDR3nt: TGTGCCAGTAGTAGGGACAGGGGCGCGAACACTGAAGCTTTCTTT
CDR3aa: CASSRDRGANTEAFF

len: 14
v_gene: TRBV30
j_gene: TRBJ1-4
d_gene: .
abundance: .
CDR3nt: TGTGCCTGGAGTTGGGCTCAGGGAAGTGAAAAACTGTTTTTT
CDR3aa: CAWSWAQGSEKLFF

len: 14
v_gene: TRBV24-1
j_gene: TRBJ1-2
d_gene: .
abundance: few
CDR3nt: TGTGCCACCAGTGATGACAGAAAGAACTATGGCTACACCTTC
CDR3aa: CATSDDRKNYGYTF

len: 13
v_gene: TRBV6-5
j_gene: TRBJ1-1
d_gene: TRBD1
abundance: .
CDR3nt: TGTGCCAGCCCCGGGACAGGGGACACTGAAGCTTTCTTT
CDR3aa: CASPGTGDTEAFF

len: 16
v_gene: TRBV27
j_gene: TRBJ1-4
d_gene: .
abundance: .
CDR3nt: TGTGCCAGCAGTTTATCGTGGGCAGCGGGGCAGGAAAAACTGTTTTTT
CDR3aa: CASSLSWAAGQEKLFF

len: 17
v_gene: TRBV19
j_gene: TRBJ2-3
d_gene: TRBD2
abundance: .
CDR3nt: TGTGCCAGTAGTATAGATAGGGTAGCGGGATCCACAGATACGCAGTATTTT
CDR3aa: CASSIDRVAGSTDTQYF

len: 15
v_gene: TRBV6-6
j_gene: TRBJ2-3
d_gene: TRBD1
abundance: .
CDR3nt: TGTGCCACTATGACCGGGACAGGGTTTACAGATACGCAGTATTTT
CDR3aa: CATMTGTGFTDTQYF

len: 15
v_gene: TRBV30
j_gene: TRBJ1-5
d_gene: .
abundance: .
CDR3nt: TGTGCCTGGAGACCCACCACAGGAAGCAATCAGCCCCAGCATTTT
CDR3aa: CAWRPTTGSNQPQHF

len: 16
v_gene: TRBV27
j_gene: TRBJ2-1
d_gene: TRBD2
abundance: .
CDR3nt: TGTGCCAGCAGTTGGGGTAGCGGGACTACCTACAATGAGCAGTTCTTC
CDR3aa: CASSWGSGTTYNEQFF

len: 14
v_gene: TRBV14
j_gene: TRBJ1-4
d_gene: .
abundance: .
CDR3nt: TGTGCCAGCAGCCACAGTACAACTAATGAAAAACTGTTTTTT
CDR3aa: CASSHSTTNEKLFF

len: 17
v_gene: TRBV11-2
j_gene: TRBJ2-1
d_gene: .
abundance: .
CDR3nt: TGTGCCAGCAGCTCCGGACTTAGCCCCTTAACCTACAATGAGCAGTTCTTC
CDR3aa: CASSSGLSPLTYNEQFF

len: 15
v_gene: TRBV6-5
j_gene: TRBJ1-6
d_gene: .
abundance: .
CDR3nt: TGTGCCAGCAGACATTTCTGGACAGCAAATTCACCCCTCCACTTT
CDR3aa: CASRHFWTANSPLHF

len: 14
v_gene: TRBV7-9
j_gene: TRBJ1-2
d_gene: TRBD1
abundance: .
CDR3nt: TGTGCCAGCAGCTTTGGGCATGACAGGGACGGCTACACCTTC
CDR3aa: CASSFGHDRDGYTF

len: 15
v_gene: TRBV21-1
j_gene: TRBJ2-5
d_gene: .
abundance: .
CDR3nt: TGTGCCAGCAGCAAAGGGACTAGCCGTAGGGAGACCCAGTACTTC
CDR3aa: CASSKGTSRRETQYF

len: 13
v_gene: TRBV19
j_gene: TRBJ2-1
d_gene: .
abundance: .
CDR3nt: TGTGCCAGTAGTATAGATAGGGGTAATGAGCAGTTCTTC
CDR3aa: CASSIDRGNEQFF

len: 13
v_gene: TRBV11-2
j_gene: TRBJ2-3
d_gene: .
abundance: .
CDR3nt: TGTGCCAGCAGCTTATGGGAGGACCTGAGTCAGTATTTT
CDR3aa: CASSLWEDLSQYF

len: 15
v_gene: TRBV4-3
j_gene: TRBJ1-5
d_gene: .
abundance: few
CDR3nt: TGCGCCAGCAGCCAAGAGTTCGCAAACTACCAGCCCCAGCATTTT
CDR3aa: CASSQEFANYQPQHF

len: 15
v_gene: TRBV5-6
j_gene: TRBJ1-5
d_gene: TRBD1
abundance: .
CDR3nt: TGTGCCAGCAGCGTCGGACAGGGTGGCAATCAGCCCCAGCATTTT
CDR3aa: CASSVGQGGNQPQHF

len: 13
v_gene: TRBV7-6
j_gene: TRBJ1-1
d_gene: .
abundance: .
CDR3nt: TGTGCCAGCAGCCCATCAGTCCGGGCTGAAGCTTTCTTT
CDR3aa: CASSPSVRAEAFF

len: 16
v_gene: TRBV11-3
j_gene: TRBJ2-1
d_gene: TRBD2
abundance: .
CDR3nt: TGTGCCAGCAGCTTACGAACTAGCGGGCGATACAATGAGCAGTTCTTC
CDR3aa: CASSLRTSGRYNEQFF

len: 14
v_gene: TRBV7-2
j_gene: TRBJ2-3
d_gene: .
abundance: .
CDR3nt: TGTGCCTGCGGTGGGCGGGCTGGGCCAGATACGCAGTATTTT
CDR3aa: CACGGRAGPDTQYF

len: 16
v_gene: TRBV13
j_gene: TRBJ2-1
d_gene: TRBD2
abundance: .
CDR3nt: TGTGCCAGCAGTTTTAAGACTAGCGGGAGCTACAATGAGCAGTTCTTC
CDR3aa: CASSFKTSGSYNEQFF

len: 17
v_gene: TRBV14
j_gene: TRBJ2-3
d_gene: .
abundance: .
CDR3nt: TGTGCCAGCAGCCCGACCCCCAGGGCCCTTAGCACAGATACGCAGTATTTT
CDR3aa: CASSPTPRALSTDTQYF

len: 16
v_gene: TRBV5-1
j_gene: TRBJ2-3
d_gene: TRBD2
abundance: .
CDR3nt: TGCGCCAGCAGCTTGGGTGAGCGGGGGCACACAGATACGCAGTATTTT
CDR3aa: CASSLGERGHTDTQYF

len: 13
v_gene: TRBV24-1
j_gene: TRBJ1-2
d_gene: TRBD1
abundance: .
CDR3nt: TGTGCCACCTCCATGGACAGGGCGCGCGGCTACACCTTC
CDR3aa: CATSMDRARGYTF

len: 16
v_gene: TRBV4-2
j_gene: TRBJ2-1
d_gene: .
abundance: .
CDR3nt: TGTGCCAGCAGCCAAGGTATGGGGGGGCCCTTCGATGAGCAGTTCTTC
CDR3aa: CASSQGMGGPFDEQFF

len: 15
v_gene: TRBV5-1
j_gene: TRBJ2-2
d_gene: .
abundance: .
CDR3nt: TGCGCCAGCAGCTTGGTCCCGGGGAACACCGGGGAGCTGTTTTTT
CDR3aa: CASSLVPGNTGELFF

len: 12
v_gene: TRBV6-5
j_gene: TRBJ1-6
d_gene: TRBD1
abundance: .
CDR3nt: TGTGCCATGACAGGGGGTAATTCACCCCTCCACTTT
CDR3aa: CAMTGGNSPLHF

len: 14
v_gene: TRBV7-2
j_gene: TRBJ2-1
d_gene: TRBD1
abundance: .
CDR3nt: TGTGCCAGCAGCGTCCGGGACAGCTACAATGAGCAGTTCTTC
CDR3aa: CASSVRDSYNEQFF

len: 15
v_gene: TRBV27
j_gene: TRBJ2-3
d_gene: .
abundance: .
CDR3nt: TGTGCCAGCCGGGATTTCGGGATGAGTACAGATACGCAGTATTTT
CDR3aa: CASRDFGMSTDTQYF

len: 13
v_gene: TRBV12-3/TRBV12-4
j_gene: TRBJ1-2
d_gene: TRBD1
abundance: .
CDR3nt: TGTGCCAGCAGTTTGGGACAGGGCGGAGGCTACACCTTC
CDR3aa: CASSLGQGGGYTF